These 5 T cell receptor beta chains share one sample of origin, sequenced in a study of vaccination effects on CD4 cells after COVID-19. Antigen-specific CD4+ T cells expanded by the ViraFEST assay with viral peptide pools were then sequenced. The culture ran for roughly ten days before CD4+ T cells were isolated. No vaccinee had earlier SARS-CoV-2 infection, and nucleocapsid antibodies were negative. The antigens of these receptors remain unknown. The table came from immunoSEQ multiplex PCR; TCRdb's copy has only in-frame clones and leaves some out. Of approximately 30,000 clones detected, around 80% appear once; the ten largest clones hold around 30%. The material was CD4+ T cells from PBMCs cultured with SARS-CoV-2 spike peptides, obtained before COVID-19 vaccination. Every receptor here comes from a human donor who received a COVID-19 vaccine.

The CDR3 DNA sequence: TGTGCCAGCAGCCAACCAGACAGAAGGCCTTTCTATGGCTACACCTTC. Translated: CASSQPDRRPFYGYTF. V is TRBV4-2 and J is TRBJ1-2; tentatively, D is TRBD1 (5 bases). The length of the CDR3 is 16 residues. V was cut by 2 bases and J by 4 bases, with 17 bases left in between. In germline, CDR1 is LGHNA, CDR2 YNFKEQ.

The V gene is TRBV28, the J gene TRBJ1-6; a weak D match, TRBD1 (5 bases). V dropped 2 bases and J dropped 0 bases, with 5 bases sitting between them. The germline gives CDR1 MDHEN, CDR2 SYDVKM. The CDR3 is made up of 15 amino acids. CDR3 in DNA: TGTGCCAGCAGTTTAAGGGGCTCCTATAATTCACCCCTCCACTTT. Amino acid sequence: CASSLRGSYNSPLHF.

The CDR3 nucleotides are TGTGCCAGCAGCCCTCCGGGGCCGACTAGCACAGATACGCAGTATTTT. This encodes CASSPPGPTSTDTQYF. V and J are TRBV7-8 and TRBJ2-3; D may be TRBD1 or TRBD2 (5 bases each). The CDR3 length is 16 residues. The germline V gene encodes CDR1 SGHVS and CDR2 FQNEAQ. V was cut by 5 bases and J by 0 bases, with 15 bases left in between.

For the CDR3, the DNA is TGTGCCAGCAGCAATCATAACTATGGCTACACCTTC. It yields the protein CASSNHNYGYTF. This chain links TRBV14 with TRBJ1-2; D unclear. CDR3 length: 12 residues. V was trimmed by 5 bases and J by 1 base, leaving 5 bases between them. In germline, CDR1 is SGHDN, CDR2 FVKESK.

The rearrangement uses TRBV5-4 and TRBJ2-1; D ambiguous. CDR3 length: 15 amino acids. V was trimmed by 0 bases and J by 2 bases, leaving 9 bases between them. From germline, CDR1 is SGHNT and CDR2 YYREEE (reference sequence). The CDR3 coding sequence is TGTGCCAGCAGCTTGGGCCAGAGTGCCTACAATGAGCAGTTCTTC. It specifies CASSLGQSAYNEQFF.